A selection of T cell receptor beta chains follows, all from one sample in a study of T cell repertoires in cytomegalovirus infection. MiXCR, applied by TCRdb to the reads, yields one record per CDR3 protein. The sample comprises 130,000 or so distinct CDR3 sequences, 5% to 6.5% of which are singletons, and roughly 18% rests with the top ten. Specimen: PBMCs. The receptors stem from a human donor in good health (CMV status not recorded). Some clones in this sample may be carry-over from other donors' samples. Both conserved end residues are part of each CDR3.

>TRBJ2-7|TRBV29-1
CSVESLAGAGEQYF
>TRBJ2-1|TRBV7-2
CASSRGPTHHEQFF
>TRBJ2-7|TRBV7-8
CASSLRGSYEQYF
>TRBJ1-2|TRBV6-2/TRBV6-3
CASRTGSYGYTF
>TRBJ1-5|TRBV29-1
CSVENQPQHF
>TRBJ2-1|TRBV20-1
CSATDRGNEQFF
>TRBJ2-7|TRBV5-1
CASSLGDGGEQYF
>TRBJ2-3|TRBV12-3/TRBV12-4
CASSLALPSSTDTQYF
>TRBJ1-5|TRBV7-2
CASSLEIYSNQPQHF
>TRBJ1-2|TRBV4-2
CASSQVGAGFNGYTF
>TRBJ1-3|TRBV2
CASAGQGKAGNTIYF
>TRBJ2-1|TRBV19
CASTTTGGYEQFF
>TRBJ1-4|TRBV5-1
CASSSEGARNEKLFF
>TRBJ2-1|TRBV15
CATSRVGPYNEQFF
>TRBJ2-7|TRBV4-1
CASSQGQEFYEQYF
>TRBJ1-1|TRBV20-1
CSETGQGPMAEAFF
>TRBJ2-1|TRBV6-1
CASSRGQGGSNEQFF
>TRBJ2-1|TRBV29-1
CSVVGGDRARYNEQFF
>TRBJ2-7|TRBV12-3/TRBV12-4
CASSPGGTAQYF